This TCR beta chain was documented in a study of cytomegalovirus exposure and HLA in healthy donors (dated by TCRdb to 2016 to 2017). Regarding the study in general: An earlier analysis of some 620 of the donors reported about 300 Gb of sequence data and 95 million to 120 million unique TCR beta sequences obtained from around 190 million T cells. A later analysis re-examined previously published TCR beta repertoires from 610 or so donors and added high-resolution HLA genotyping to investigate patterns of TCR occurrence. All discovery cohort repertoires had been generated using a single sequencing platform. Besides the first cohort of hundreds of subjects, a separate validation cohort made up of around 120 different subjects was used. Alongside the repertoire data, information on donor age, sex, ethnicity and CMV serostatus was compiled. The T cell repertoires of under 700 subjects were profiled by immunosequencing and related to cytomegalovirus serostatus. An earlier analysis of 450 to 750 of the donors used high-throughput TCR beta sequencing to judge whether each TCR beta V gene segment behaved as functional or pseudogenic. Rather than using new phenotypic data, the later analysis identified candidate immune exposures from TCR beta sequences and from how often those sequences occurred across donors. An early release that covered 640 HLA-typed donors contained about 300 gigabases of sequencing data and 65 million to 100 million unique TCR sequences. To predict cytomegalovirus infection status, the study combined high-throughput TCR immunosequencing, statistical association of individual TCRs with disease status, and machine learning. In a later genetic analysis, genome-wide SNP genotypes for about 55% of the 666 donors were used, and that subset was treated as a discovery cohort. Across about 380 genotyped donors of the cohort, an average of roughly 230,000 unique TCR beta nucleotide sequences per donor were sequenced, and roughly 20% of those sequences were non-productive. Of the approximately 400 genotyped donors, approximately 80% fell in the genetic ancestry cluster associated with self-reported Caucasian donors. The number of donors typed differed by locus, with about 629-630 for A, B, C, DRB1 and DQB1, around 520 for DQA1, 600 to 610 for DPA1, and some 450 for DPB1. A handful of DR-DQ haplotypes were handled as single units for association and clustering because linkage in the cohort was strong. Both class I and class II loci were covered by HLA typing, at four-digit resolution. The study aimed to test whether cataloging public T cell receptors could reveal signatures of past pathogen exposure. On the study overall, not on this receptor specifically: In vitro tests confirmed that a few of the cytomegalovirus-associated TCR beta chains recognize cytomegalovirus antigens. According to a later genetic analysis, donors in an Asian-associated ancestry cluster had fewer N-insertions in productive TCRs than the approximately 690-donor mean. According to a later analysis, TCR association rates differed among HLA loci, with DRB1 alleles showing the most associated TCRs and HLA-C alleles showing the fewest. The study gave a list of 150 to 200 TCR beta chains associated with cytomegalovirus. The sequencing pipeline was judged likely to have produced a cluster of highly shared sequence variants as a technical artifact. An earlier analysis of approximately 600 of the donors showed that most TCR beta V segments appeared in productive rearrangements either about 87% or about 30% of the time, which broadly matched IMGT annotations. In a later analysis, HLA-associated TCR beta chains were found to be more clonally expanded and to have lower generation probabilities than equally common non-associated chains. Several of the top co-occurrence clusters appeared to be linked to parvovirus B19, influenza, CMV and Epstein-Barr virus, according to a later analysis. The authors suggested that the approach could potentially be extended to other disease states and immunological phenotypes. The classifier was reported to diagnose cytomegalovirus status with high specificity and sensitivity in both the original cohort and the validation cohort. Because the 87-base-pair reads could not distinguish some IMGT-functional V segments, including TRBV6-2 and TRBV6-3, those segments were excluded. Only TCR beta chains were sequenced in this cohort, and the absence of alpha or paired-chain data limited detectable features. Immune exposure information for the cohort was limited to CMV serostatus. When HLA alleles, especially DR and DQ, strongly co-occurred, attributing TCR associations to individual alleles was difficult. V-gene and J-gene trimming of TCR beta chains was associated with a missense DCLRE1C variant in a later genetic analysis, and the association was replicated in an independent cohort. A further reported finding was that TCR beta sequences accurately predicted the HLA-A and HLA-B alleles for most subjects in the first cohort. HLA typing was unavailable for some donors at each locus, so association tests used only the typed subset. The presence/absence analyses assumed that sequencing depth was roughly uniform across donors, and that assumption may not be true. Across donors, most TCR sequences were observed very rarely, whereas some public TCRs were present in many individuals. Because counts were too low, around 18 rarely observed V segments, including chromosome 9 orphons, were left out of the earlier analysis of a few hundred of the donors. At a false discovery rate of 0.05, a later analysis linked 15,000 to 20,000 TCR beta sequences to specific HLA alleles. Linkage disequilibrium might explain the correlated functional status among segregating V segments, but an unknown experimental factor could not be excluded. A later analysis found that most CMV-associated TCR beta chains appeared HLA-restricted, with HLA associations seemingly driven largely by CMV exposure.

The cohort consisted of approximately 690 healthy bone marrow donors. All cohort members were sampled while nominally healthy, although unrecorded immune exposures were likely present. The donor was CMV seronegative and belonged to the group of approximately 320 seronegative cohort members. A peripheral blood sample was provided by each donor, and peripheral blood mononuclear cells were used for TCR beta sequencing. The Qiagen DNeasy Blood Extraction Kit was used to extract genomic DNA from the blood cell samples. The receptor library was made with the immunoSEQ multiplex PCR assay. For the multiplex PCR, a mixture combining 60 forward primers for TCR Vbeta segments and 13 reverse primers for TCR Jbeta segments was used. A multiplex PCR assay on genomic DNA amplified the CDR3 region of rearranged TCR beta genes. On the Illumina HiSeq System, the amplified TCR beta libraries were sequenced as 87-base-pair reads. Regarding the original processing steps: A later analysis counted tens of millions of unique TCR beta chains across the 640 or so repertoires, and some 11 million of these chains were shared by at least two donors. Raw reads were error-corrected and collapsed into unique sequences by a nearest-neighbor algorithm in which closely related sequences were merged to remove PCR and sequencing errors. CDR3 sequences were aligned to IMGT reference sequences to assign V, D and J gene segments. For a sequence to be retained, a match of at least six nucleotides was required to both a V gene segment and a J gene segment. A rearrangement counted as productive if the CDR3 had no stop codons and remained in frame with V and J, and every other rearrangement counted as non-productive. Following IMGT convention, CDR3 was defined as the stretch from the second conserved V-encoded cysteine to the conserved J-encoded phenylalanine. The earlier analysis of about 560 of the donors excluded any sequence lacking an unambiguous match to a single V gene segment. An earlier analysis of fewer than 650 of the donors classified V segments as functional when productive rearrangements were above 56.7% and as segregating when the standard deviation between donors was above 5%. To diagnose cytomegalovirus status from the catalog of TCR beta chain sequences, a statistical classification framework was built. In a later analysis, V and J genes were assigned by comparing TCR nucleotide sequences against IMGT/GENE-DB human TR gene sequences. A later analysis assigned CDR3 sequences and most-parsimonious VDJ recombination scenarios with the TCRdist pipeline. In a later analysis, each TCR beta chain was defined by its CDR3 amino acid sequence together with its V-gene family, and reads without a unique V-gene family were excluded. In a later analysis, several hundred highly shared, low-generation-probability nucleotide sequences were removed to address suspected cross-contamination and a sequencing artifact. In a later analysis, a clonal expansion index was calculated for each public chain from normalized within-repertoire ranks of inferred template counts. Generation probabilities in a later analysis came from a VDJ recombination model fitted to out-of-frame rearrangements, and those results were checked against IGoR. A later analysis scored TCR-TCR, TCR-HLA and TCR-CMV co-occurrence with hypergeometric tests, applying a repertoire-size bias correction to TCR pairs. To estimate false discovery rates, a later analysis permuted the HLA or CMV assignments 20 times. A later analysis grouped co-occurring TCRs with DBSCAN, adding TCRdist sequence similarity when clustering within HLA-allele-positive subsets. Repertoires with fewer than 30,000 or more than 120,000 public chains were left out of co-occurrence clustering, as were about five repertoires with anomalous nucleotide sharing. Drawn from immuneACCESS, this table holds only the in-frame rearrangements with V and J called that TCRdb kept. Clones are partly lost; checked studies trace under half to an unresolved V gene and leave the rest unexplained. That table furnishes V, J and clone size, whereas the DNA furnished D and trimming. The sample table contains 60,000 to 70,000 clones; only one count was recorded for about four fifths of them. In total, the top ten clones hold more than 4% of the sample.

The CDR3 goes from the cysteine to the phenylalanine over 16 residues. CDR3 DNA is the only sequence kept; it has 48 bases, read in frame from the first base. The junction carries 18 bases between V and J, which are trimmed by 1 base and 6 bases respectively. According to the germline V gene, CDR1 reads MGHDK and CDR2 reads SYGVNS. About this clone itself: Its antigen has not been determined. Qualities for individual bases were not recorded, and no much larger clone is one base off.

In this chain, TRBV25-1 is recombined with TRBJ1-2; the D gene is perhaps TRBD1, from 6 matching bases. The receptor's source is a woman in her 30s in good health and CMV-seronegative. The sample consisted of PBMCs. The CDR3 reads CASSESRPVGGDGYTF. In nucleotides, the sequence is TGTGCCAGCAGTGAATCACGTCCCGTTGGGGGCGATGGCTACACCTTC.